The rows below give T cell receptor beta chains drawn from one sample of a study of shared clonotypes between healthy human individuals. Only in-frame clones appear in the TCRdb table, and some are missing; sequencing was by immunoSEQ multiplex PCR. This table has about 490,000 clones, around four fifths appearing once. Specimen: PBMCs. All receptors derive from a woman aged 40 to 49 in good health. Some clones in this sample may be carry-over from other donors' samples. The CDR3 runs from the conserved cysteine through the conserved F or W. Each record gives: V gene, clone size, J gene, D gene, CDR3 DNA, CDR3 protein. A D gene is named only where the DNA matches it firmly. The size field is filled for only some rows; it gives once, few, many or a size class.

TRBV27	once	TRBJ1-1	TRBD1	TGTGCCAGCATCTCTACAGGGGTGAACACTGAAGCTTTCTTT	CASISTGVNTEAFF
TRBV4-2	-	TRBJ1-2	TRBD1	TGTGCCAGCAGCCAAGATTCGGGCAGGGGGCTTTCCTATGGCTACACCTTC	CASSQDSGRGLSYGYTF
TRBV10-3	-	TRBJ1-1	-	TGTGCCATCAGGGGAGGGAGTAACACTGAAGCTTTCTTT	CAIRGGSNTEAFF
TRBV9	-	TRBJ2-7	TRBD1	TGTGCCAGCAGCGATCGACAGGGCTACGAGCAGTACTTC	CASSDRQGYEQYF
TRBV27	-	TRBJ2-6	TRBD2	TGTGCCAGCAGGAGGACTAGCGGGAGGCCTCCATCTGGGGCCAACGTCCTGACTTTC	CASRRTSGRPPSGANVLTF
TRBV5-1	many	TRBJ2-5	TRBD1	TGCGCCAGCAGCTTGCGGCCTGGACAGGGATTGGGAGAGACCCAGTACTTC	CASSLRPGQGLGETQYF
TRBV5-8	-	TRBJ1-5	-	TGTGCCAGCAGCTTGGGGGGGAGCAATCAGCCCCAGCATTTT	CASSLGGSNQPQHF
TRBV5-1	-	TRBJ2-1	TRBD2	TGCGCCAGCTTAGCGGGAGATTTCAATGAGCAGTTCTTC	CASLAGDFNEQFF
TRBV12-5	once	TRBJ2-2	-	TGTGCTAGTGGTTTGATGGGGGCCGGGACCCCGAACACCGGGGAGCTGTTTTTT	CASGLMGAGTPNTGELFF
TRBV30	-	TRBJ2-7	-	TGTGCCTGGAGTTCCCCCGGCGGGACCTACGAGCAGTACTTC	CAWSSPGGTYEQYF
TRBV9	once	TRBJ2-7	TRBD1	TGTGCCAGCAGCGTAGCTCCTCAGGGGGCGTACGAGCAGTACTTC	CASSVAPQGAYEQYF
TRBV6-1	-	TRBJ1-2	-	TGTGCCAGCAGTGATGGGGGGCCCGATCTCTATGGCTACACCTTC	CASSDGGPDLYGYTF
TRBV13	-	TRBJ2-3	-	TGTGCCAGCAGCTTTAAGCGCACAAGCACAGATACGCAGTATTTT	CASSFKRTSTDTQYF
TRBV11-2	-	TRBJ2-1	TRBD2	TGTGCCAGCAGCTTCTCCAGCCCTGGACTAGCGGGAGTCCCTAATGAGCAGTTCTTC	CASSFSSPGLAGVPNEQFF
TRBV2	-	TRBJ2-7	TRBD1	TGTGCCAGCAGTGAGGGACAGGGGGCTTTCTACGAGCAGTACTTC	CASSEGQGAFYEQYF
TRBV10-1	once	TRBJ2-4	-	TGCGCCAGCAGTGAGCAGGGGGCCAAAAACATTCAGTACTTC	CASSEQGAKNIQYF
TRBV7-9	few	TRBJ1-5	-	TGTGCCAGCAGCTTACAGGGCAGGCAGCCCCAGCATTTT	CASSLQGRQPQHF
TRBV27	-	TRBJ1-2	TRBD1	TGTGCCAGCAGTTTATCAGGGGGCGCGGGCTACACCTTC	CASSLSGGAGYTF
TRBV30	-	TRBJ1-2	TRBD1	TGTGCCTGGAGCGCACAGGGGCTCGGGGGCTACACCTTC	CAWSAQGLGGYTF
TRBV9	-	TRBJ2-3	-	TGTGCCAGCAGCCCCTTTGAAGGTGGTAGCACAGATACGCAGTATTTT	CASSPFEGGSTDTQYF
TRBV5-5	-	TRBJ2-5	-	TGTGCCAGCAGCTTGGAAGGGGGTGAAGAGACCCAGTACTTC	CASSLEGGEETQYF
TRBV11-2	few	TRBJ1-2	-	TGTGCCAGCAGCTTAGACAACTATGGCTACACCTTC	CASSLDNYGYTF
TRBV7-8	-	TRBJ2-7	-	TGTGCCAGCAGCCGCCGGGACATAAGCTACGAGCAGTACTTC	CASSRRDISYEQYF
TRBV28	once	TRBJ2-5	-	TGTGCCAGCAGTTTATTCGGGGTCCAGCAAGAGACCCAGTACTTC	CASSLFGVQQETQYF
TRBV28	many	TRBJ1-2	-	TGTGCCAGCAGGGGGGGACGGAGAGACGATGGCTACACCTTC	CASRGGRRDDGYTF
TRBV6-1	-	TRBJ2-5	-	TGTGCCAGCAAAAGGTCAGGCCGAGGGGGGACCCAGTACTTC	CASKRSGRGGTQYF
TRBV7-8	-	TRBJ1-1	-	TGTGCCAGCAGCTTAGAGGGGAGGACTGAAGCTTTCTTT	CASSLEGRTEAFF
TRBV28	-	TRBJ2-1	TRBD1	TGTGCCAGCAGTTCCCCGGGACAGGGATTTCATGAGCAGTTCTTC	CASSSPGQGFHEQFF